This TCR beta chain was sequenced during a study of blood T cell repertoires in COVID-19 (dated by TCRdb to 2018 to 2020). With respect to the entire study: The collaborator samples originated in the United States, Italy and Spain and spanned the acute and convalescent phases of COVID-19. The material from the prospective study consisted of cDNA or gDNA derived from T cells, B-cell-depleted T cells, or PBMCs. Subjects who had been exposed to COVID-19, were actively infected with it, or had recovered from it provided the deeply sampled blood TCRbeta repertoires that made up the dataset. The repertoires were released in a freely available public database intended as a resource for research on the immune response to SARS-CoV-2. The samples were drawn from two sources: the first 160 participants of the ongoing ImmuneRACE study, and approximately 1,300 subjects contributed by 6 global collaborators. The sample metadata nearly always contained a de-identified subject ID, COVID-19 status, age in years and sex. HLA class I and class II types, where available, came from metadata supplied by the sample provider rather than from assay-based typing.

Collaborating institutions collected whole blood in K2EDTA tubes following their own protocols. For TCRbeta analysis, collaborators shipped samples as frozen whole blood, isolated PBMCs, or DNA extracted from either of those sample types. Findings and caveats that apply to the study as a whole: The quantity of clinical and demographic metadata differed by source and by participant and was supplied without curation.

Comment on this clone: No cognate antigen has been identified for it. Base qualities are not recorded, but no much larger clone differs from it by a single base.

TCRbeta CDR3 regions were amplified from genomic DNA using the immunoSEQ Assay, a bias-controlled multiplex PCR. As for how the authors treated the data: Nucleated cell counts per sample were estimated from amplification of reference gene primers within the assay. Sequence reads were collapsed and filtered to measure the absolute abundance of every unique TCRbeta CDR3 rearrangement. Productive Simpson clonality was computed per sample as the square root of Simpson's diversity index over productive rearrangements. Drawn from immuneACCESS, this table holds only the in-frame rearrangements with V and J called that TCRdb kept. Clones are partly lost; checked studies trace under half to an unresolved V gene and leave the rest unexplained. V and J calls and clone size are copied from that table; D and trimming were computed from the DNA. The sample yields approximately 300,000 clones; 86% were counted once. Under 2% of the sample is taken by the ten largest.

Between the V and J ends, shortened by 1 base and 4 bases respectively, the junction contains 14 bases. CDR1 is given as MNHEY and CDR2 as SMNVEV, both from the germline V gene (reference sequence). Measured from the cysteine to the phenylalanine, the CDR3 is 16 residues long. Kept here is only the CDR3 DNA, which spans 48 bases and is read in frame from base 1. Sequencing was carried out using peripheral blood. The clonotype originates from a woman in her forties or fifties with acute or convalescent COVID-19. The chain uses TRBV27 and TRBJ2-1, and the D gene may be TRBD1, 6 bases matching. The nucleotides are TGTGCCAGCAGTTTATATGGACAGCTGAATTACAATGAGCAGTTCTTC. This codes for CASSLYGQLNYNEQFF.